These 24 T cell receptor beta chains were all obtained from the same sample, sequenced in a study of cytomegalovirus exposure and HLA in healthy donors. Clones were read by immunoSEQ multiplex PCR, and TCRdb kept only the in-frame ones, dropping some. In the table there are 150,000 or so clones, approximately 86% of which are singletons. The specimen was PBMCs. The source is a man aged 18 to 30 in good health and CMV-seropositive.

J is TRBJ2-7 and V is TRBV10-2; 7 nucleotides line up with TRBD2. With V trimmed by 6 bases and J by 5 bases, 10 bases remained unmatched. The CDR3 has 14 amino acids. Germline CDR1 reads WSHSY; CDR2 reads SAAADI. The CDR3 protein is CASRPMGGTHEQYF. CDR3 DNA: TGCGCCAGCAGGCCAATGGGGGGGACCCACGAGCAGTACTTC.

The genes are TRBV6-5 and TRBJ2-1; D is possibly TRBD1 (6 bases). Germline CDR1 and CDR2: MNHEY and SVGAGI. The CDR3 is 15 residues long. V gave up 6 bases and J gave up 7 bases, with 19 bases separating them. As DNA, the CDR3 is TGTGCCAGCAGCCCCTCGGGCAGGGGAGAGAATGAGCAGTTCTTC. Translation gives CASSPSGRGENEQFF.

This clone was detected only a few times. V is TRBV9 and J is TRBJ1-3; no firm D call. From germline, CDR1 is SGDLS and CDR2 YYNGEE. Trimming cost V 3 bases and J 8 bases, with 6 bases left between them. This CDR3 spans 11 amino acids. The CDR3 nucleotides read TGTGCCAGCAGCGGGGGAGACACCATATATTTT. Its translation: CASSGGDTIYF.

V usage is TRBV28 and J usage is TRBJ2-7; TRBD1 agrees at 9 bases. Germline-derived CDR1 and CDR2 are MDHEN and SYDVKM. The CDR3 loop spans 15 amino acids. V lost 5 bases and J lost 3; bases outside the gene matches: 8. The CDR3: CASSHPVTGGYEQYF. As DNA, the CDR3 is TGTGCCAGCAGTCACCCGGTGACAGGGGGCTACGAGCAGTACTTC.

The chain links TRBV5-1 to TRBJ2-7, with 10 bases that match TRBD1. Trimming cost V 4 bases and J 5 bases; bases outside gene matches: 6. Germline V lookup: CDR1 SGHRS, CDR2 YFSETQ. The CDR3 covers 14 residues. The CDR3 DNA is TGCGCCAGCAGCCCCAGGGACAGGGGCCACGAGCAGTACTTC. Protein: CASSPRDRGHEQYF. The full variable domain, rest sourced from reference TRBV5-1 and TRBJ2-7, is KAGVTQTPRYLIKTRGQQVTLSCSPISGHRSVSWYQQTPGQGLQFLFEYFSETQRNKGNFPGRFSGRQFSNSRSEMNVSTLELGDSALYLCASSPRDRGHEQYFGPGTRLTVT.

The rearrangement joins TRBV29-1 to TRBJ2-3, with D tentatively TRBD1 (6 bases). The V end lost 3 bases, the J end lost 6 bases, and 13 bases lay between the germline ends. The CDR3 has 13 amino acids. Germline V gives CDR1 SQVTM, CDR2 ANQGSEA. The CDR3: CSVDWDIRDTQYF. CDR3 DNA sequence: TGCAGCGTTGATTGGGACATAAGGGATACGCAGTATTTT.

V and J are TRBV11-3 and TRBJ2-7, with TRBD2 identical over 8 bases. J lost 11 bases, V lost 5 bases, and 8 bases had no gene match. Germline CDR1 reads SGHNT; CDR2 reads YENEEA. The CDR3 runs to 12 residues. The CDR3 loop is CASSLPGGEKYF. CDR3 nucleotide sequence: TGTGCCAGCAGCCTACCCGGGGGGGAGAAGTACTTC.

The chain links TRBV5-6 to TRBJ2-7, with a tentative D call TRBD2 (5 bases). The CDR3 extends over 15 amino acids. V lost 0 bases, J lost 6 bases, and 16 bases lay in between. Germline CDR1 reads SGHDT; CDR2 reads YYEEEE. Here the CDR3 reads CASSLGGSGSREQYF. CDR3 nucleotides: TGTGCCAGCAGCTTGGGCGGGTCGGGGTCACGCGAGCAGTACTTC.

V gene TRBV29-1 combines with J gene TRBJ1-5, with unresolved D. The CDR3 length is 13 residues. V lost 8 bases to trimming and J lost 4 bases, with 15 bases between them. Germline V gives CDR1 SQVTM, CDR2 ANQGSEA. This CDR3 reads CSRPSPVNQPQHF. The CDR3 nucleotides read TGCAGCCGTCCTAGTCCGGTAAATCAGCCCCAGCATTTT.

This clone turned up a few times. This chain joins TRBV6-1 and TRBJ1-1, with D perhaps TRBD1 (5 bases). Trimming took 4 bases from V and 4 from J, leaving 16 bases between them. The CDR3 length is 15 residues. Germline CDR1 is MNHNS and CDR2 is SASEGT. In nucleotides, the CDR3 is TGTGCCAGCAGTGTAGGTAGCAGTGGGGCCACTGAAGCTTTCTTT. Translating gives CASSVGSSGATEAFF.

The chain uses TRBV18 and TRBJ1-3, with D uncertain. Germline V gene data show CDR1 as KGHSH and CDR2 as LQKENI. The CDR3 is made up of 16 amino acids. V was clipped by 2 bases and J by 1 base, with 12 bases between them. The CDR3 coding sequence is TGTGCCAGCTCACCAATGCGAAGCGATTCTGGAAACACCATATATTTT. This gives the protein CASSPMRSDSGNTIYF.

In nucleotides, the CDR3 is TGTGCCAGCAGCTTTAGGGCGGGGGATAGTAAGCAGTTCTTC. This codes for CASSFRAGDSKQFF. The chain combines TRBV5-6 with TRBJ2-1, with 7 bases identical to TRBD2. CDR3 size: 14 residues. CDR1 and CDR2 (germline): SGHDT, YYEEEE. V dropped 2 bases and J dropped 11; count of bases not matched to a gene: 10.

This clone appeared a single time. This chain joins TRBV7-2 and TRBJ2-7; 7 bases fit TRBD2. CDR1 is SGHTA, CDR2 FQGNSA, per germline. Unmatched junction bases numbered 6, after V lost 1 base and J lost 6 bases. The CDR3 sequence is 14 residues long. DNA for the CDR3: TGTGCCAGCAGCTTAGGCGGGAGTGTGGTCGAGCAGTACTTC. Translation: CASSLGGSVVEQYF.

The chain combines TRBV9 with TRBJ2-7; 7 bases match TRBD1. The CDR3 runs 14 residues. With V trimmed by 3 bases and J by 5 bases, 8 bases remained unmatched. Germline V gene sequence: CDR1 SGDLS, CDR2 YYNGEE. The CDR3 sequence is CASSAHRGWDEQYF. As DNA, the CDR3 is TGTGCCAGCAGCGCTCACAGGGGTTGGGACGAGCAGTACTTC.

CDR3 bases: TGTGCCAGCAGTACCTCGACTGAAGACTACGAGCAGTACTTC. Translation: CASSTSTEDYEQYF. This chain connects TRBV6-5 to TRBJ2-7; D is ambiguous. From germline, CDR1 is MNHEY and CDR2 SVGAGI. This CDR3 has 14 amino acids. V was pared by 5 bases and J by 3 bases, with 14 bases between.

The J gene is TRBJ1-1, the V gene TRBV28, with D possibly TRBD1 on 5 matching bases. Germline assignment: CDR1 MDHEN and CDR2 SYDVKM. This CDR3 is 18 amino acids long. V gave up 6 bases and J gave up 1 base, with 24 bases separating them. CDR3 coding DNA: TGTGCCAGCAGGTTTTGGGGGGGAACAGAGGGCAGGAACACTGAAGCTTTCTTT. It specifies CASRFWGGTEGRNTEAFF. Drawing the rest from reference TRBV28 and TRBJ1-1, the complete variable domain is DVKVTQSSRYLVKRTGEKVFLECVQDMDHENMFWYRQDPGLGLRLIYFSYDVKMKEKGDIPEGYSVSREKKERFSLILESASTNQTSMYLCASRFWGGTEGRNTEAFFGQGTRLTVV.

This chain links TRBV9 with TRBJ2-7; 11 bases map to TRBD1. Per the germline V gene, CDR1 is SGDLS and CDR2 is YYNGEE. J lost 7 bases, V lost 4 bases, and 10 bases had no gene match. The CDR3 sequence is 15 residues long. The CDR3 is CASSPGQGVSREQYF. The CDR3 DNA follows: TGTGCCAGCAGCCCGGGACAGGGGGTCTCTAGGGAGCAGTACTTC.

This chain links TRBV30 with TRBJ1-1; D perhaps matches TRBD1 (5 bases). This CDR3 spans 12 amino acids. Per germline, CDR1 GTSNPN and CDR2 SVGIG (reference sequence). Trimming stripped 0 bases from V and 10 bases from J, with 12 bases between. The CDR3 sequence: CAWSVGERRAFF. The CDR3 region has the DNA TGTGCCTGGAGTGTAGGGGAAAGAAGAGCTTTCTTT.

The chain combines TRBV9 with TRBJ2-6; 7 bases match TRBD1. V was pared by 0 bases and J by 0 bases, with 9 bases of the junction left unmatched. The CDR3 runs 19 residues. Per germline, CDR1 SGDLS and CDR2 YYNGEE. The CDR3 loop reads CASSVGSRGRFSGANVLTF. For the CDR3, the DNA is TGTGCCAGCAGCGTAGGGTCGAGGGGGCGATTCTCTGGGGCCAACGTCCTGACTTTC.

The V and J genes are TRBV7-2 and TRBJ2-1; no clear D. The V and J ends lost 0 bases and 6 bases respectively, with 9 bases between them. Per the germline V gene, CDR1 is SGHTA and CDR2 is FQGNSA. The CDR3 length is 14 residues. The CDR3 nucleotides read TGTGCCAGCAGCTTAGCGATAGTTGGCAATGAGCAGTTCTTC. Residues: CASSLAIVGNEQFF.

This chain links TRBV9 with TRBJ2-7; a possible D gene is TRBD2 (6 bases). The CDR3 runs to 13 residues. Trimming pared 1 base from V and 5 bases from J, leaving 10 bases between. Germline CDR1 and CDR2: SGDLS and YYNGEE. The CDR3 DNA sequence: TGTGCCAGCAGCGTAATGGGGGGACACGAGCAGTACTTC. Translating gives CASSVMGGHEQYF.

This chain joins TRBV6-6 and TRBJ1-2; D is ambiguous. The germline V gene has CDR1 MNHNY and CDR2 SVGAGI (reference sequence). This CDR3 is built from 11 residues. The germline V and J ends were trimmed by 2 bases and 8 bases, with 6 bases remaining between them. The CDR3 is CASSYQVGYTF. The CDR3 nucleotides read TGTGCCAGCAGTTACCAGGTAGGCTACACCTTC.

The rearrangement links TRBV7-2 to TRBJ2-7; 10 nucleotides align to TRBD1. Germline-derived CDR1 and CDR2 are SGHTA and FQGNSA. V lost 4 bases, J lost 2 bases, and 2 bases stayed unmatched. The CDR3 loop spans 14 amino acids. The CDR3 loop reads CASSSDRGPYEQYF. In DNA form, the CDR3 reads TGTGCCAGCAGCTCAGACAGGGGGCCCTACGAGCAGTACTTC.

This chain uses TRBV5-5 with TRBJ1-5, with D possibly matching TRBD1 (5 bases). The CDR3 is 16 residues long. The germline V gene encodes CDR1 SGHKS and CDR2 YYEKEE (reference sequence). V was cut by 0 bases and J by 3 bases, with 13 bases left in between. CDR3 sequence reads: CASSLGQPAANQPQHF. CDR3 in DNA: TGTGCCAGCAGCTTGGGACAGCCGGCGGCCAATCAGCCCCAGCATTTT.